This is a list of T cell receptor beta chains from one sample in a study of T-cell memory formation after mild COVID-19. TCRdb itself ran the 5' RACE reads through MiXCR, one entry per CDR3 protein. The sample includes more than 300,000 distinct CDR3 sequences, approximately 13% seen only once; the top ten take roughly 20%. The sequenced sample consisted of PBMCs or a T cell subset sorted from them (not recorded which). These receptors were collected from a man in his late teens or twenties who had mild COVID-19 (a few samples of this study predate the infection). Cell type and time point are not known. Each CDR3 is given with its conserved first and last residue. A D gene is named only where the DNA matches it firmly. Part of the rows lack a size; the others show once, few, many or a class for expanded clones.

clone_size j_call v_call d_call cdr3_nt cdr3_aa
- TRBJ1-5 TRBV27 - TGTGCCAGCAGTTGGGTACCCACCGATCAGCCCCAGCATTTT CASSWVPTDQPQHF
many TRBJ2-5 TRBV12-3/TRBV12-4 TRBD2 TGTGCCAGCAGCCATCGGACTAGCGGGGTAGAGACCCAGTACTTC CASSHRTSGVETQYF
few TRBJ2-1 TRBV4-3 - TGCGCCAGCAGCCAAGATGGGGCAGGGGTCCCTGAGCAGTTCTTC CASSQDGAGVPEQFF
few TRBJ1-1 TRBV30 TRBD1 TGTGCCTGGGCGGGACAGGTGAACACTGAAGCTTTCTTT CAWAGQVNTEAFF
- TRBJ2-6 TRBV28 - TGTGCCAGCTTCCCCTCTGGGGCCAACGTCCTGACTTTC CASFPSGANVLTF
few TRBJ2-3 TRBV7-2 TRBD2 TGTGCCAGCAGCCCGACTAGCGAGGGAGATACGCAGTATTTT CASSPTSEGDTQYF
few TRBJ1-6 TRBV11-2 - TGTGCCAGCAGCTTAGAAGGGTGGCGGTCACCCCTCCACTTT CASSLEGWRSPLHF
- TRBJ2-3 TRBV6-6 - TGTGCCAGCATCTCCCGGACAGACAGAGATACGCAGTATTTT CASISRTDRDTQYF
- TRBJ2-7 TRBV6-5 - TGTGCCAGCAGTTACCGTAGGGCGGCAGGGGAATCCGACGAGCAGTACTTC CASSYRRAAGESDEQYF
- TRBJ2-7 TRBV12-3/TRBV12-4 - TGTGCCAGCAGTCAGACCCTAACCCCCTACGAGCAGTACTTC CASSQTLTPYEQYF
few TRBJ2-6 TRBV25-1 - TGTGCCAGCAGTGAACCAACAAGCGTATCTGGGGCCAACGTCCTGACTTTC CASSEPTSVSGANVLTF
few TRBJ2-3 TRBV3-1 TRBD2 TGTGCCAGCAGCCAGTCCATTAGCGGGGTTGCAGATACGCAGTATTTT CASSQSISGVADTQYF
- TRBJ2-6 TRBV5-1 TRBD1 TGCGCCAGCAGCAAGGAGACACAGGGGAGCGGGGCCAACGTCCTGACTTTC CASSKETQGSGANVLTF
few TRBJ2-1 TRBV29-1 TRBD1 TGCAGCGTTGAATTCGGACAGGACTACAATGAGCAGTTCTTC CSVEFGQDYNEQFF
- TRBJ1-6 TRBV5-1 - TGCGCCAGCAGCACAGGACAGAATAATTCACCCCTCCACTTT CASSTGQNNSPLHF
many TRBJ1-3 TRBV7-2 TRBD1 TGTGCCAGCAGCTTTCGGGACAGGGGCGTCCCCTCTGGAAACACCATATATTTT CASSFRDRGVPSGNTIYF
few TRBJ2-3 TRBV28 TRBD2 TGTGCCAGCAGTTTTTTGCGGGGGGCCCGCACAGATACGCAGTATTTT CASSFLRGARTDTQYF
- TRBJ2-5 TRBV6-2/TRBV6-3 - TGTGCCAGCACCCACCCGACAGGGTGGAGGGAAGAGACCCAGTACTTC CASTHPTGWREETQYF
- TRBJ2-3 TRBV7-9 - TGTGCCAGCAGCTTAAGGGTCCCAGATACGCAGTATTTT CASSLRVPDTQYF
- TRBJ2-3 TRBV30 - TGTGCCTGGAGTGCGGGTAGGAGCGGTGCTCCAGATACGCAGTATTTT CAWSAGRSGAPDTQYF
few TRBJ2-5 TRBV7-9 - TGTGCCAGCAGCGTAACGACACCGGGTTGGAGAGGAGAGACCCAGTACTTC CASSVTTPGWRGETQYF
few TRBJ1-1 TRBV5-1 TRBD1 TGCGCCAGCAGCATGGGACAGGGGCCAACTGAAGCTTTCTTT CASSMGQGPTEAFF
- TRBJ1-2 TRBV5-1 - TGCGCCAGCAGCTTATCCAGGGCCACCTTCAATGGCTACACCTTC CASSLSRATFNGYTF
few TRBJ1-5 TRBV27 - TGTGCCAGCAGTTCTCGGGGAACTAGGGCGCCCCAGCATTTT CASSSRGTRAPQHF
many TRBJ2-1 TRBV7-6 TRBD2 TGTGCCAGCAGGAATAGCGGGGGGGCCGACTACAATGAGCAGTTCTTC CASRNSGGADYNEQFF
- TRBJ2-7 TRBV5-1 - TGCGCCAGCAAATGGGAGTCGGGCGACTCCTACGAGCAGTACTTC CASKWESGDSYEQYF
many TRBJ2-1 TRBV4-3 - TGCGCCAGCAGCTGGAGCCTAGTGACGGGGGCTGGTGAGCAGTTCTTC CASSWSLVTGAGEQFF
- TRBJ2-3 TRBV7-2 TRBD2 TGTGCCAGCAGCCTAAACGGGGGGAGCACAGATACGCAGTATTTT CASSLNGGSTDTQYF
many TRBJ2-1 TRBV4-1 TRBD2 TGCGCCAGCAGCCCTCTAGCGGGGGGGTCCAATGAGCAGTTCTTC CASSPLAGGSNEQFF
few TRBJ1-1 TRBV29-1 - TGCAGCGTCCGGCCCAACCGGGGCACTGAAGCTTTCTTT CSVRPNRGTEAFF
- TRBJ2-5 TRBV29-1 - TGCAGCGTCCACGGGACTTACCAAGAGACCCAGTACTTC CSVHGTYQETQYF
- TRBJ1-5 TRBV28 - TGTGCCAGCAGTTCGTCGGGACAAACGTGTCATTTT CASSSSGQTCHF
- TRBJ2-7 TRBV18 - TGTGCCAGCTCACCAATGAACGAGCAGTACTTC CASSPMNEQYF
few TRBJ1-5 TRBV29-1 TRBD1 TGCAGCGCCCTGACAGGGAGGGGTCAGCCCCAGCATTTT CSALTGRGQPQHF
many TRBJ2-5 TRBV27 TRBD2 TGTGCCAGCAGTTTATGGGGGACTAGAGGGGAGACCCAGTACTTC CASSLWGTRGETQYF
many TRBJ1-6 TRBV6-5 - - CASSYTFGSPLHF
- TRBJ2-4 TRBV5-1 - TGCGCCAGCAGCTTGGGGCAGGGACTCGACATTCAGTACTTC CASSLGQGLDIQYF
- TRBJ1-6 TRBV5-1 TRBD1 TGCGCCAGCAGGGCCGGGACAGGGGGGTCACCCCTCCACTTT CASRAGTGGSPLHF
- TRBJ2-3 TRBV7-9 TRBD2 TGTGCCAGCAGCGCCTCTCGACTAGCGGGGGTCAAACGGGCGCAGTATTTT CASSASRLAGVKRAQYF
- TRBJ1-5 TRBV12-3/TRBV12-4 - TGTGCCAGCAGTTTCGAGTCTGGGGTCCAGCATTTT CASSFESGVQHF
many TRBJ1-5 TRBV4-1 - TGCGCCAGCAGCCAAGTTTTTTATGGAGGTGGTGGCAATCAGCCCCAGCATTTT CASSQVFYGGGGNQPQHF
few TRBJ1-5 TRBV7-2 - TGTGCCAGCAGCTTTTTCGATCAGCCCCAGCATTTT CASSFFDQPQHF
few TRBJ1-4 TRBV23-1 - TGCGCCAGCAGTCTATCGTTATGGTGGGGGGAAGATGAAAAACTGTTTTTT CASSLSLWWGEDEKLFF
- TRBJ2-1 TRBV6-1 TRBD1 TGTGCCAGCAGTGTCTCAGGGGGTAATGAGCAGTTCTTC CASSVSGGNEQFF
few TRBJ2-1 TRBV20-1 - TGCAGTGCCAGGGACGAGCTCTACAATGAGCAGTTCTTC CSARDELYNEQFF
many TRBJ1-4 TRBV16 - TGTGCCAGCAGCCCTTACCTCGGGGAAAGCGAAAAACTGTTTTTT CASSPYLGESEKLFF
few TRBJ2-4 TRBV7-9 - TGTGCCAGCAGCTTAGCGCGGGCAGGCCGTGTAGCCGGGGCCAAAAACATTCAGTACTTC CASSLARAGRVAGAKNIQYF
- TRBJ2-3 TRBV12-3/TRBV12-4 - TGTGCCAGCCTACAGGGATATACGCAGTATTTT CASLQGYTQYF
few TRBJ1-1 TRBV5-5 - TGTGCCAGCAGCCCCCGTTGGGGGGGGATGAACACTGAAGCTTTCTTT CASSPRWGGMNTEAFF
- TRBJ2-2 TRBV5-1 TRBD1 TGCGCCAGCAGCTTGCGGGACAGGGCCTTCACCGGTGGGCTGTTTTTT CASSLRDRAFTGGLFF
- TRBJ2-1 TRBV5-1 TRBD2 TGCGCCAGCAGCCTTAGCGGGGGGCAGCAGTTCTTC CASSLSGGQQFF
few TRBJ2-7 TRBV12-3/TRBV12-4 - TGTGCCAGCAGTTTTGGAGGGGGAGGCTCCTACGAGCAGTACTTC CASSFGGGGSYEQYF
- TRBJ1-5 TRBV6-5 - TGTGCCAGCAGCCGGGCCAGGGATCAGCCCCAGCATTTT CASSRARDQPQHF